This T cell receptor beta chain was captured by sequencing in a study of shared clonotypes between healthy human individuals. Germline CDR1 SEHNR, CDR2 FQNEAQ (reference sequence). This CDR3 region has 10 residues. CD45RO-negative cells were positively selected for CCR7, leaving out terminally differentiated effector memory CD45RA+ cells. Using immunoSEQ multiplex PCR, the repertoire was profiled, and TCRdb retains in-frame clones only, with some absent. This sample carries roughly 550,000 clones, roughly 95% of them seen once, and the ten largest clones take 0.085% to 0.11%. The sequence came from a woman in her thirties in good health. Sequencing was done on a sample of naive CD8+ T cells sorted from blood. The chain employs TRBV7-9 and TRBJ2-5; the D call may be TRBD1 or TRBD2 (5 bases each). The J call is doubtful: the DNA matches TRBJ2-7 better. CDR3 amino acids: CASGGNEQYF. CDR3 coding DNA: TGTGCCAGCGGGGGAAACGAGCAGTACTTC.